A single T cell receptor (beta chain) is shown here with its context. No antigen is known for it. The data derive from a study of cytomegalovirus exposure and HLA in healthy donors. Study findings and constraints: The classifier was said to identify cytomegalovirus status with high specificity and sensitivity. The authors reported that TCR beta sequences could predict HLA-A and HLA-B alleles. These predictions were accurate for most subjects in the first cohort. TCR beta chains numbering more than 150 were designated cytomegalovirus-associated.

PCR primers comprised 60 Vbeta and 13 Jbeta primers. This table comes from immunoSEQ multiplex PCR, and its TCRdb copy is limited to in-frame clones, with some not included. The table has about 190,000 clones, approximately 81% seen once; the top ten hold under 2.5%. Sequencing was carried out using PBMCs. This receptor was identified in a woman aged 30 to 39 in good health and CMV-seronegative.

As DNA, the CDR3 is TGTGCCAGCAGTTTATGGTCAGGGGGCGGGTATGGCTACACCTTC. Its translation: CASSLWSGGGYGYTF. The genes are TRBV27 and TRBJ1-2, with TRBD1 matching over 8 bases. V was clipped by 1 base and J by 5 bases; unmatched bases: 6. The germline V gene encodes CDR1 MNHEY and CDR2 SMNVEV (reference sequence). This CDR3 comprises 15 residues.